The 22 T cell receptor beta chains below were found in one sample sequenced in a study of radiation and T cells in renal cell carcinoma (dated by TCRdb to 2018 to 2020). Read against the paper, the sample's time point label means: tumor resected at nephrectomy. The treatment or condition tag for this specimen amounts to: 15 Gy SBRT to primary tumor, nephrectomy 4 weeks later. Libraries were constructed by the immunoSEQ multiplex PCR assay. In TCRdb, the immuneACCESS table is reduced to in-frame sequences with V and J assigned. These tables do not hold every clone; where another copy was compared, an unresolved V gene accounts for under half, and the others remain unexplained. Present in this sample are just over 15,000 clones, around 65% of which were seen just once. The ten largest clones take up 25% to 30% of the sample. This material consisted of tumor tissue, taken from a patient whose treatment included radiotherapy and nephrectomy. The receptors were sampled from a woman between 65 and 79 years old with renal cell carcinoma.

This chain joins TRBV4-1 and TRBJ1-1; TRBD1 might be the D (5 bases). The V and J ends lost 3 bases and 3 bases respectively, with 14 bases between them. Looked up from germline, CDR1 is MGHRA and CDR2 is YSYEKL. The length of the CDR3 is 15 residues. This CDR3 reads CASSHGHGGDTEAFF. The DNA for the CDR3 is TGCGCCAGCAGCCATGGACATGGGGGAGACACTGAAGCTTTCTTT.

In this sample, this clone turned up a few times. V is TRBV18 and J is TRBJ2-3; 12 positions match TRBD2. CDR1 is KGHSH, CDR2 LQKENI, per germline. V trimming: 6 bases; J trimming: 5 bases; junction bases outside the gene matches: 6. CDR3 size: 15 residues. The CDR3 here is CASSLAGGPRDTQYF. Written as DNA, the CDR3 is TGTGCCAGCTCTCTAGCGGGAGGGCCAAGAGATACGCAGTATTTT. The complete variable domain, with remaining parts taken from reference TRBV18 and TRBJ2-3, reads NAGVMQNPRHLVRRRGQEARLRCSPMKGHSHVYWYRQLPEEGLKFMVYLQKENIIDESGMPKERFSAEFPKEGPSILRIQQVVRGDSAAYFCASSLAGGPRDTQYFGPGTRLTVL.

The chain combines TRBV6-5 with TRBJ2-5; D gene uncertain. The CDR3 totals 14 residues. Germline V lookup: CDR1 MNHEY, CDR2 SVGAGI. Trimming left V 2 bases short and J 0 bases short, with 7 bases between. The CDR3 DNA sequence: TGTGCCAGCAGTTACCCCTCGAACCAAGAGACCCAGTACTTC. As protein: CASSYPSNQETQYF.

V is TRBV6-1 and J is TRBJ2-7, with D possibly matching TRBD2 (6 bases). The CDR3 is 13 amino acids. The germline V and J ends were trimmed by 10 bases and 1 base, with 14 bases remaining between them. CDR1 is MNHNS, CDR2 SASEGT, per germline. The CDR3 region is CAIRDLGSYEQYF. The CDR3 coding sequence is TGTGCCATCAGGGACTTAGGGTCCTACGAGCAGTACTTC.

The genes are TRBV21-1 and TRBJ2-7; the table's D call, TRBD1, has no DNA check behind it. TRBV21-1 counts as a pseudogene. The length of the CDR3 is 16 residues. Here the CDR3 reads CASSKGSGQGIYEQYF. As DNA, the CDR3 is TGTGCCAGCAGCAAAGGTTCAGGACAGGGGATCTACGAGCAGTACTTC.

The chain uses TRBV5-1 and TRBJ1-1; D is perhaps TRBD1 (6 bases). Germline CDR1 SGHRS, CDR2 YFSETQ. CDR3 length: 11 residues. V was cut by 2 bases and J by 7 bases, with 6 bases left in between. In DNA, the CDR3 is TGCGCCAGCAGCTTACAGGGTGAAGCTTTCTTT. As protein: CASSLQGEAFF.

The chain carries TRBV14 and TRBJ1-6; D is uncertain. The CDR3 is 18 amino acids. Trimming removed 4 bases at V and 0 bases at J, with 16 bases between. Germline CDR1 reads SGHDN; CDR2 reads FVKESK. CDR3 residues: CASSPRGRGSSYNSPLHF. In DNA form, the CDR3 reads TGTGCCAGCAGCCCTCGGGGTCGAGGGAGCTCCTATAATTCACCCCTCCACTTT.

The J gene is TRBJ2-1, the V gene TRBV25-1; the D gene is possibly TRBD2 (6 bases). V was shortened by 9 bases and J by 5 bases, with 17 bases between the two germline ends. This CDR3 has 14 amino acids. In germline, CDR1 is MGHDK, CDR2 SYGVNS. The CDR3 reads CASKDHRGNNEQFF. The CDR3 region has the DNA TGTGCCAGTAAGGACCACCGGGGGAACAATGAGCAGTTCTTC.

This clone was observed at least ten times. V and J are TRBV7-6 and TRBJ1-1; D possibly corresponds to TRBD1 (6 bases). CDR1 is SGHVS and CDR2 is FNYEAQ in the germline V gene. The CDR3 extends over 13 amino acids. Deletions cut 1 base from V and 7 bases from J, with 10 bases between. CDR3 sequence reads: CASSLGQDREAFF. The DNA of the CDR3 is TGTGCCAGCAGCTTAGGACAGGATCGTGAAGCTTTCTTT.

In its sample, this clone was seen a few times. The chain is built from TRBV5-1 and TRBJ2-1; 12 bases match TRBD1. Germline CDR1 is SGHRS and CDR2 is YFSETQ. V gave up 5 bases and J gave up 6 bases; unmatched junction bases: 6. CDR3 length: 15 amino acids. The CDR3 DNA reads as TGCGCCAGCAGTCCCGGGACAGGGGGCATCAATGAGCAGTTCTTC. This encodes CASSPGTGGINEQFF. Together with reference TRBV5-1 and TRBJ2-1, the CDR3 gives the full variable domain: KAGVTQTPRYLIKTRGQQVTLSCSPISGHRSVSWYQQTPGQGLQFLFEYFSETQRNKGNFPGRFSGRQFSNSRSEMNVSTLELGDSALYLCASSPGTGGINEQFFGPGTRLTVL.

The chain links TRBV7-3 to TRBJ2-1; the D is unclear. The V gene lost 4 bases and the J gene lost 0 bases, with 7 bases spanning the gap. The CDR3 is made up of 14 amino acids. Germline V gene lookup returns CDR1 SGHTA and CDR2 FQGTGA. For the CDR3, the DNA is TGTGCCAGCAGCTCGGTGGGCTCCTACAATGAGCAGTTCTTC. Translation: CASSSVGSYNEQFF.

CDR3 in amino acids: CASSLTSLSFYGYTF. CDR3 coding DNA: TGTGCCAGCAGCTTGACCTCCCTGTCTTTCTATGGCTACACCTTC. This sequence joins TRBV5-6 and TRBJ1-2; no reliable D call. Germline V gene lookup returns CDR1 SGHDT and CDR2 YYEEEE. CDR3 size: 15 residues. V lost 1 base, J lost 4 bases, and 14 bases lay in between.

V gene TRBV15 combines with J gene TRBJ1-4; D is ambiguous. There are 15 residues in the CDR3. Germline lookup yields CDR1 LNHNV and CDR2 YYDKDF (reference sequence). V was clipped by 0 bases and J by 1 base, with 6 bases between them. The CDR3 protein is CATSRDKGTNEKLFF. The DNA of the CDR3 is TGTGCCACCAGCAGAGATAAGGGAACTAATGAAAAACTGTTTTTT.

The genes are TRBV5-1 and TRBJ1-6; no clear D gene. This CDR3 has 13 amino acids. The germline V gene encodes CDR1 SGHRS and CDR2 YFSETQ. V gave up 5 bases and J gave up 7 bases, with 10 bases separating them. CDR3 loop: CASSGQDNSPLHF. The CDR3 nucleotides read TGCGCCAGCAGTGGCCAGGACAATTCACCCCTCCACTTT.

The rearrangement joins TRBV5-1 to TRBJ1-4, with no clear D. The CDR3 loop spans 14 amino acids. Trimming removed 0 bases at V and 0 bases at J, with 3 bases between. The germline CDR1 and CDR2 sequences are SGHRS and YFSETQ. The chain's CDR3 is CASSLGTTNEKLFF. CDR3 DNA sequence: TGCGCCAGCAGCTTGGGCACAACTAATGAAAAACTGTTTTTT.

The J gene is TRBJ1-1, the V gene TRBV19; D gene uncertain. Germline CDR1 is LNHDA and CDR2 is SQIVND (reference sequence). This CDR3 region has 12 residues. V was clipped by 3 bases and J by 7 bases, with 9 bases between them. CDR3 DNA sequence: TGTGCCAGTAGTATCGGGCTTCGTGAAGCTTTCTTT. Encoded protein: CASSIGLREAFF.

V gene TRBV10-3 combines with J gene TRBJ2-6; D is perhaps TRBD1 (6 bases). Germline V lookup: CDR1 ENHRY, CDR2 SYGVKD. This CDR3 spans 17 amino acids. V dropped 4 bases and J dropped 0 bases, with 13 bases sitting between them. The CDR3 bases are TGTGCCATCAGTGTCGGGACAAAAAACTCTGGGGCCAACGTCCTGACTTTC. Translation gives CAISVGTKNSGANVLTF.

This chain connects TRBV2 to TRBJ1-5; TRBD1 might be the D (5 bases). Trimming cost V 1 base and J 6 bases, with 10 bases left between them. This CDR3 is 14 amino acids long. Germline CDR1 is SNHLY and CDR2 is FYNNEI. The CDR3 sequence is CASSEGRGVQPQHF. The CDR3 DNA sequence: TGTGCCAGCAGTGAAGGAAGGGGCGTTCAGCCCCAGCATTTT.

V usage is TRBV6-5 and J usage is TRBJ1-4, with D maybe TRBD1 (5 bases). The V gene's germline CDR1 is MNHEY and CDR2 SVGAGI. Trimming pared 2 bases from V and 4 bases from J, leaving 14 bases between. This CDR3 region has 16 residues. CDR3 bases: TGTGCCAGCAGTTACACTATTGACAGTCTTAATGAAAAACTGTTTTTT. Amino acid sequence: CASSYTIDSLNEKLFF.

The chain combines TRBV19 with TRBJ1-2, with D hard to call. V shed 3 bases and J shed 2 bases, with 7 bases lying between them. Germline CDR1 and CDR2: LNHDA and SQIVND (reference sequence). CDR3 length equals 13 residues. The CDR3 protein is CASSISYNYGYTF. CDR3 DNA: TGTGCCAGTAGTATCTCCTACAACTATGGCTACACCTTC.

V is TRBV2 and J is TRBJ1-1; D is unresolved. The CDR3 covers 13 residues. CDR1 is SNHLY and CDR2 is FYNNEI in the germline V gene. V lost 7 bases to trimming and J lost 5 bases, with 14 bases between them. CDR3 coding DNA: TGTGCCAGCACCCAGGAACCACAAACTGAAGCTTTCTTT. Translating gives CASTQEPQTEAFF.

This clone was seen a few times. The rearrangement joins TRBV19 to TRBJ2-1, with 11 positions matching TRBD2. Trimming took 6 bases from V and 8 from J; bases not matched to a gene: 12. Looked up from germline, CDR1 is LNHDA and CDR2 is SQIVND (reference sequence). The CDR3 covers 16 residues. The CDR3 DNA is TGTGCCAGTAGCTCCCCTCTAGCGGGAGGCCTCTATGAGCAGTTCTTC. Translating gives CASSSPLAGGLYEQFF.